This T cell receptor beta chain was identified in a study of control samples from healthy donors and cancer patients. Data came from immunoSEQ multiplex PCR; TCRdb stores just in-frame clones and leaves some out. The sample consists of some 120,000 clones, 93% of them appearing once. This TCR derives from a man between 50 and 59 years old with head and neck cancer. Sequencing used PBMCs.

CDR3 bases: TGTGCCAGCAGTTTATACGGGACACTTCTCTCCTACGAGCAGTACTTC. Encoded protein: CASSLYGTLLSYEQYF. The gene calls are TRBV28 and TRBJ2-7; possible D gene TRBD1, 6 bases. Trimming shortened V by 1 base and J by 0 bases, and 13 bases separated the two germline ends. The CDR3 totals 16 residues. Germline V gene lookup returns CDR1 MDHEN and CDR2 SYDVKM.